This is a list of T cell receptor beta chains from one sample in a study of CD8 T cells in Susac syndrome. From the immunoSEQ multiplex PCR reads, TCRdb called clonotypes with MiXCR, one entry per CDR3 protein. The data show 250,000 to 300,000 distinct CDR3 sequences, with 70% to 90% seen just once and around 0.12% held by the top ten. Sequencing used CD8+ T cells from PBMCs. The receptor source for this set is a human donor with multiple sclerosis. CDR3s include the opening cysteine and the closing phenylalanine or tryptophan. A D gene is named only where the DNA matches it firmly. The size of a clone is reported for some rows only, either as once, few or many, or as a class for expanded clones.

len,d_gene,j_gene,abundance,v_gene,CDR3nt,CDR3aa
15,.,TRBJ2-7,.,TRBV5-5,TGTGCCAGCAGCTTGGTGGCTAGGGATTTTCGCGAGCAGTACTTC,CASSLVARDFREQYF
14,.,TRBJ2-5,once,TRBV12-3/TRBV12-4,TGTGCCAGCAGTTTTCGGGAGTCCGTGGAGACCCAGTACTTC,CASSFRESVETQYF
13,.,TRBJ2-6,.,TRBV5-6,TGTGCCAACAGGACGAACCGGGCCAACGTCCTGACTTTC,CANRTNRANVLTF
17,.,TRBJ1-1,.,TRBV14,TGTGCCAGCAGCCAAGACCGTTCTAATTACATGAACACTGAAGCTTTCTTT,CASSQDRSNYMNTEAFF
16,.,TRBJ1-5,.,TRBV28,TGTGCCAGCAGTTTAGCCCGCAGAGATAGCAATCAGCCCCAGCATTTT,CASSLARRDSNQPQHF
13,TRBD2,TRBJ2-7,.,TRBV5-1,TGCGCCAGCAGCTGGACTAGCGCACGGGAGCAGTACTTC,CASSWTSAREQYF
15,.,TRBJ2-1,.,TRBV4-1,TGCGCCAGCAGCCAAGATGCGACTTCTTACAATGAGCAGTTCTTC,CASSQDATSYNEQFF
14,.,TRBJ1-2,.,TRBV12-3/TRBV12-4,TGTGCCAGCAGTTTTAGGGCAGGAAACTATGGCTACACCTTC,CASSFRAGNYGYTF
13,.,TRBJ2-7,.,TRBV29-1,TGCAGCGTCGAGACGGGCAAAACCTACGAGCAGTACTTC,CSVETGKTYEQYF
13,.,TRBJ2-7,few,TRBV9,TGTGCCAGCAGTGCGGGTCAGGCATACGAGCAGTACTTC,CASSAGQAYEQYF
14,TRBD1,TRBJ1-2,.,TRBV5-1,TGCGCCAGCGGCAAGGACAAGGGGGCCTATGGCTACACCTTC,CASGKDKGAYGYTF
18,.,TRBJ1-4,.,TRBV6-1,TGTGCCAGCAGTGAAAGATACTCATCCGGGGCAACTAATGAAAAACTGTTTTTT,CASSERYSSGATNEKLFF
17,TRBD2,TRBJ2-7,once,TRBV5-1,TGCGCCAGCAGCTTGCGATCTAGCGGGTCAACTTCCTACGAGCAGTACTTC,CASSLRSSGSTSYEQYF
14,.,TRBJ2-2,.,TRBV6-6,TGTGCCAGCAGTTATGTATCGAACACCGGGGAGCTGTTTTTT,CASSYVSNTGELFF
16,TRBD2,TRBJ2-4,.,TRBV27,TGTGCCAGCAGGAGTATAGCGGGAGATACCAAAAACATTCAGTACTTC,CASRSIAGDTKNIQYF
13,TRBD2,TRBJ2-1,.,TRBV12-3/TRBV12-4,TGTGCCAGCAGTCCCGGGGGGGACCATGAGCAGTTCTTC,CASSPGGDHEQFF
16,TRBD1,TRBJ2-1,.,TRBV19,TGTGCCAGTAGTATAGATCCTCAGGGGGCGCGCGATGAGCAGTTCTTC,CASSIDPQGARDEQFF
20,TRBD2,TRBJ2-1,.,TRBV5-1,TGCGCCAGCAGCTCCCAACGAGGACTAGCGGGAGAGTTCGCGGACAATGAGCAGTTCTTC,CASSSQRGLAGEFADNEQFF
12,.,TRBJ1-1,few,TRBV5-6,TGTGCCAGCAGCTTGATTCGCACTGAAGCTTTCTTT,CASSLIRTEAFF
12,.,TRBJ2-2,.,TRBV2,TGTGCCAGCATCAGCACCACCGGGGAGCTGTTTTTT,CASISTTGELFF